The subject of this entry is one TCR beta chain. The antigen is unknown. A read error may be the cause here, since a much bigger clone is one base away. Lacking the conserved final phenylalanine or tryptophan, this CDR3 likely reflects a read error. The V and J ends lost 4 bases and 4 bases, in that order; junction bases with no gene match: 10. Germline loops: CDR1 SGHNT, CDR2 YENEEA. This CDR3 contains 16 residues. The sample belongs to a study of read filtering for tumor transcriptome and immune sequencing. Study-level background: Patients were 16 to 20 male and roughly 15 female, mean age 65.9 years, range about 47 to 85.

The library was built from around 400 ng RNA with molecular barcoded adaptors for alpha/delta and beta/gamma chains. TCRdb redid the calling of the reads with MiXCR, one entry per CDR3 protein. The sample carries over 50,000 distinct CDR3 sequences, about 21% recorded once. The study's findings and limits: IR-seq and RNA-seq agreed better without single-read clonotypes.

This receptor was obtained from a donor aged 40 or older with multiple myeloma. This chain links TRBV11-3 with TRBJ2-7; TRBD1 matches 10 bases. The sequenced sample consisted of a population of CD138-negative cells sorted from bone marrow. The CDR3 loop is CASSSTPGQGRYEQYL. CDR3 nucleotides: TGTGCCAGCAGCTCTACGCCGGGACAGGGGCGGTACGAGCAGTACCTC.